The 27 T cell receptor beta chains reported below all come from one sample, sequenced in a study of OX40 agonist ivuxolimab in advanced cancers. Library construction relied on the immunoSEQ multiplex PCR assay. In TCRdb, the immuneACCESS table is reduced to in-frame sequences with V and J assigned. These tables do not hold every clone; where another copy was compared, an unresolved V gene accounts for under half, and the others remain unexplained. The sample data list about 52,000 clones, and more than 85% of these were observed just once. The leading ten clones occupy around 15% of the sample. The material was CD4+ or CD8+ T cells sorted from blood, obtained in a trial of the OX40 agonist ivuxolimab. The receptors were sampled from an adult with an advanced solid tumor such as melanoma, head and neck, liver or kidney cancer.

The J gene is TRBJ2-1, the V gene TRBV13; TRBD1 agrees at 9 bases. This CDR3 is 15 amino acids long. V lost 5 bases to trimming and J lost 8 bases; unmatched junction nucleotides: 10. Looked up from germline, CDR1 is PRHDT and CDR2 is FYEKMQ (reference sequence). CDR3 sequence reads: CASSKTGGPEDEQFF. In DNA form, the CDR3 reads TGTGCCAGCAGCAAGACAGGGGGGCCCGAGGATGAGCAGTTCTTC.

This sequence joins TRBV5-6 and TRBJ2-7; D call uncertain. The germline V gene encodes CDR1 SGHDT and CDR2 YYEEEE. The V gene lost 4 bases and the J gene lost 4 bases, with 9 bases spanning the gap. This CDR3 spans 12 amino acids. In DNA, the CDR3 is TGTGCCAGCAGCCCTGTGGGGTACGAGCAGTACTTC. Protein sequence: CASSPVGYEQYF.

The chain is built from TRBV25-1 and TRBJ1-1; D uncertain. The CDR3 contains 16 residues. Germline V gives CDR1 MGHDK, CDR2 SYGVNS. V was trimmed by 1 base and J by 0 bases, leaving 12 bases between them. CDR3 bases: TGTGCCAGCAGTGAATTCTCGAGCGGGCTGAACACTGAAGCTTTCTTT. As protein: CASSEFSSGLNTEAFF.

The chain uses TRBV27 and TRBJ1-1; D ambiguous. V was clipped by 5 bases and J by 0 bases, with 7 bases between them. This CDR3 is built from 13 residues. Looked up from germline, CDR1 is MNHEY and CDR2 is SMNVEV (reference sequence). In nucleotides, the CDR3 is TGTGCCAGCAGTATCGGGATGAACACTGAAGCTTTCTTT. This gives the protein CASSIGMNTEAFF.

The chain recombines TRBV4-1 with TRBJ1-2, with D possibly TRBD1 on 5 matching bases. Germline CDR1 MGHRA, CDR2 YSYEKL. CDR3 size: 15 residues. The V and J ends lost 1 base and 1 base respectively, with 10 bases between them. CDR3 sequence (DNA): TGCGCCAGCAGCCAAGGGGGGGGTTATAACTATGGCTACACCTTC. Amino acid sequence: CASSQGGGYNYGYTF.

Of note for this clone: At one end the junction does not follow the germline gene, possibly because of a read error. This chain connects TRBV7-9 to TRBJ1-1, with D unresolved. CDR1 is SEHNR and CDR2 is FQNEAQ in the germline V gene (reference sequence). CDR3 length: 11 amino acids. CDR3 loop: CASTLDGEAFF. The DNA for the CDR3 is TGTGCCAGCACCTTAGACGGTGAAGCTTTCTTT.

CDR3 sequence (DNA): TGTGCCTGGAGTTACGGGACCAGCGACGAGCAGTACTTC. It is translated as CAWSYGTSDEQYF. This rearrangement joins TRBV30 to TRBJ2-7; tentatively, D is TRBD1 or TRBD2 (5 bases each). The CDR3 consists of 13 residues. CDR1 is GTSNPN, CDR2 SVGIG, per germline (reference sequence). Trimming took 2 bases from V and 5 from J, leaving 13 bases between them.

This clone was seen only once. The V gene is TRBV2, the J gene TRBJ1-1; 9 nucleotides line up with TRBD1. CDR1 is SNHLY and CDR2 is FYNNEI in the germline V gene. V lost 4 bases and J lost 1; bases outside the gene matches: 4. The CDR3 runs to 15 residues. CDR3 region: CASSAWTGENTEAFF. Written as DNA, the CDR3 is TGTGCCAGCAGTGCATGGACAGGGGAGAACACTGAAGCTTTCTTT.

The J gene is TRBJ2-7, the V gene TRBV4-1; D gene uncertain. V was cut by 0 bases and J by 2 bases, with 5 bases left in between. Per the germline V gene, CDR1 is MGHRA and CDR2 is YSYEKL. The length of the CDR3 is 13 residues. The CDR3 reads CASSQDRAYEQYF. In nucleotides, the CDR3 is TGCGCCAGCAGCCAAGATAGGGCCTACGAGCAGTACTTC.

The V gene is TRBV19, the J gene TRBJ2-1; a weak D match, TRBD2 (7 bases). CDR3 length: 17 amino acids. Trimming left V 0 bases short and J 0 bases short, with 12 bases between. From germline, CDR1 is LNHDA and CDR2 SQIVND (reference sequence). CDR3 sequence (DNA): TGTGCCAGTAGTATAGAAGGCGGGGGCCACTCCTACAATGAGCAGTTCTTC. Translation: CASSIEGGGHSYNEQFF.

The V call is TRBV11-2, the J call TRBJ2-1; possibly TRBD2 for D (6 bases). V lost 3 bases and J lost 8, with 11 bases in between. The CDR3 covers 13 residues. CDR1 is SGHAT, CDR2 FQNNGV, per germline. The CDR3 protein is CASSFGGWDEQFF. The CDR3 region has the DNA TGTGCCAGCAGCTTCGGGGGTTGGGATGAGCAGTTCTTC.

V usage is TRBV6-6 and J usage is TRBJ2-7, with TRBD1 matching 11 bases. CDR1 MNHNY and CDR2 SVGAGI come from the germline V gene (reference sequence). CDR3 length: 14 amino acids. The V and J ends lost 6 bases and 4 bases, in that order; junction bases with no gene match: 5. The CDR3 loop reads CASRRDRGIYEQYF. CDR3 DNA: TGTGCCAGCAGACGGGACAGGGGGATATACGAGCAGTACTTC.

CDR3 bases: TGCGCCAGCAGCTCGGATGCAGGGACCTACGAGCAGTACTTC. Protein: CASSSDAGTYEQYF. The J gene is TRBJ2-5, the V gene TRBV5-1, with a weak D call TRBD1 (5 bases). Near its end, the DNA agrees better with TRBJ2-7, so the J call may be wrong. Per the germline V gene, CDR1 is SGHRS and CDR2 is YFSETQ. This CDR3 has 14 residues.

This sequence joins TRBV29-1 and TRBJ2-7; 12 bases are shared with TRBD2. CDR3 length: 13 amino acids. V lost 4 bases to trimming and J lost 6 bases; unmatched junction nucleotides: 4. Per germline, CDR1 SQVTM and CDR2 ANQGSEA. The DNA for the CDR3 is TGCAGCGTTGCACTAGCGGGGGGAATCGAGCAGTACTTC. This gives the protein CSVALAGGIEQYF.

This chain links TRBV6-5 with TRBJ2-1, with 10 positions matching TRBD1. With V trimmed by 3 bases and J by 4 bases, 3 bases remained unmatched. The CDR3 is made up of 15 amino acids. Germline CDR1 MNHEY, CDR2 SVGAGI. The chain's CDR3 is CASSYGTGDYNEQFF. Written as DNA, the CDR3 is TGTGCCAGCAGTTATGGGACAGGGGATTACAATGAGCAGTTCTTC.

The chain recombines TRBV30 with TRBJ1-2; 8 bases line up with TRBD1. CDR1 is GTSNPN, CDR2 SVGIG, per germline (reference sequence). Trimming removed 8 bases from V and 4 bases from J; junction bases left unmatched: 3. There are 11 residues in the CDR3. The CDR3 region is CAATGGYGYTF. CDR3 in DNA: TGTGCCGCTACAGGGGGCTATGGCTACACCTTC.

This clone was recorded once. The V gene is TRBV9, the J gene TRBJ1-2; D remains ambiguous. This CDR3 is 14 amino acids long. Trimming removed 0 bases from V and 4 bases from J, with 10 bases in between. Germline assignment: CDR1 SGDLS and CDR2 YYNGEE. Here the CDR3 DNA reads TGTGCCAGCAGCGTAGATACCAGCTCCTATGGCTACACCTTC. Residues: CASSVDTSSYGYTF.

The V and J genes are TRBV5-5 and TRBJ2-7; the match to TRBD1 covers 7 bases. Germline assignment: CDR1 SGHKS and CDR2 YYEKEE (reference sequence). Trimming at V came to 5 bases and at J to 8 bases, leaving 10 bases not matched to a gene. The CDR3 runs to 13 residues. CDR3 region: CASSRGQISQQYF. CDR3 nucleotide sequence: TGTGCCAGCAGTCGGGGACAGATATCTCAGCAGTACTTC.

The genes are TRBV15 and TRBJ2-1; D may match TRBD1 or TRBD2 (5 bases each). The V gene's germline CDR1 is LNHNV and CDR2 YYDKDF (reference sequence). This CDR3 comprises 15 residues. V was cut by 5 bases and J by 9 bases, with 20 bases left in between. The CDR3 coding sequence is TGTGCCACCAGCCTAAGACGGGAAACAGGAGGTGAGCAGTTCTTC. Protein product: CATSLRRETGGEQFF.

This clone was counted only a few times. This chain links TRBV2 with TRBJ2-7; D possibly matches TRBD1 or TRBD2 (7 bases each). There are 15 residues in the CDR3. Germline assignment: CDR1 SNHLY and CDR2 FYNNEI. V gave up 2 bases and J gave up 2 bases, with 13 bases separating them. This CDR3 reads CASSETPGGAYEQYF. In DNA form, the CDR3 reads TGTGCCAGCAGTGAAACGCCAGGGGGGGCCTACGAGCAGTACTTC.

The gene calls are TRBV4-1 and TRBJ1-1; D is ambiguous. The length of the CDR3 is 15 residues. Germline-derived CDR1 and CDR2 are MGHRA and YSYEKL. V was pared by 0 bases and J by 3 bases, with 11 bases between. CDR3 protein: CASSQEDQSDTEAFF. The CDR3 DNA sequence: TGCGCCAGCAGCCAAGAGGACCAGTCCGACACTGAAGCTTTCTTT.

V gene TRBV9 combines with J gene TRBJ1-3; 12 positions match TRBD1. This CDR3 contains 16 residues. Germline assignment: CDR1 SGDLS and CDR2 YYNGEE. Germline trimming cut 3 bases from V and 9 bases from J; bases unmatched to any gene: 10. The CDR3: CASSAWDRGPRGTIYF. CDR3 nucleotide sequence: TGTGCCAGCAGCGCTTGGGACAGGGGGCCCCGGGGCACCATATATTTT.

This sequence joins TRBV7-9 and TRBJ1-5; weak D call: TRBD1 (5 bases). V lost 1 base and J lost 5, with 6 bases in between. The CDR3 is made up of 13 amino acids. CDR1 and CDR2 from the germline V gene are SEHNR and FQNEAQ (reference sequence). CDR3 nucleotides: TGTGCCAGCAGCTTAGGGGGGGATCAGCCCCAGCATTTT. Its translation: CASSLGGDQPQHF.

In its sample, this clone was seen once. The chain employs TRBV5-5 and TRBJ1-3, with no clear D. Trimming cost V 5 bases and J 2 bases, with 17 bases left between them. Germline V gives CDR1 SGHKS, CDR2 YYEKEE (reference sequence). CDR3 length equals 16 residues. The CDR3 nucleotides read TGTGCCAGCAGAGACCTTTGGATCGGAGCTGGAAACACCATATATTTT. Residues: CASRDLWIGAGNTIYF.

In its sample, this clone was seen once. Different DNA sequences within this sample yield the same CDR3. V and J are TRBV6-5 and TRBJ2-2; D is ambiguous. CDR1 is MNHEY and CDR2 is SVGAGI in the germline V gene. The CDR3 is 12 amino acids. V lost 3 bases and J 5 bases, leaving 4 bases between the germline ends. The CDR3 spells CASSYGTGELFF. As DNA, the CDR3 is TGTGCCAGCAGTTATGGTACCGGGGAGCTGTTTTTT.

The CDR3 DNA reads as TGTGCCAGCAGCTTTAAGATTAGCGGGGGGCCGGGGAAGACCCAGTACTTC. It encodes CASSFKISGGPGKTQYF. The chain has TRBV7-9 and TRBJ2-5, with 10 nucleotides matching TRBD2. Germline CDR1 is SEHNR and CDR2 is FQNEAQ (reference sequence). The CDR3 length is 17 residues. J gave up 6 bases and V 3 bases, and 13 bases lay outside the gene matches.

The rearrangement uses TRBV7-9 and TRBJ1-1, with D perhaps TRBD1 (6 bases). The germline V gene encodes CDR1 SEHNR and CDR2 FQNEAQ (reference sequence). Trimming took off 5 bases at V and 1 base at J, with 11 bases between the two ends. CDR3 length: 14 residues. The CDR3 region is CASSRGGRNTEAFF. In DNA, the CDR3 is TGTGCCAGCAGCCGAGGGGGGAGGAACACTGAAGCTTTCTTT.